The 13 T cell receptor beta chains below were found in one sample sequenced in a study of T cell responses to AZD1222 COVID-19 vaccine. Only in-frame clones appear in the TCRdb table, and some are missing; sequencing was by immunoSEQ multiplex PCR. Of roughly 100,000 clones listed, about 88% were seen once; the top ten hold 4.5% to 6%. This specimen was peripheral blood, taken on day 0 of AZD1222 vaccination. All receptors come from an adult in good health.

V is TRBV30 and J is TRBJ1-1; D may be TRBD1 (5 bases). CDR1 and CDR2 (germline): GTSNPN, SVGIG (reference sequence). This CDR3 region has 16 residues. The V and J ends lost 1 base and 2 bases respectively, with 17 bases between them. CDR3 protein: CAWSGDALGVNTEAFF. The CDR3 DNA is TGTGCCTGGAGTGGAGATGCGTTGGGGGTAAACACTGAAGCTTTCTTT.

The chain is built from TRBV5-1 and TRBJ2-7; 11 positions match TRBD2. CDR3 length equals 17 residues. Per the germline V gene, CDR1 is SGHRS and CDR2 is YFSETQ. With 3 bases clipped from V and 6 bases from J, the junction kept 14 bases outside the gene matches. CDR3 sequence reads: CASSWGLAAPLTPEQYF. Here the CDR3 DNA reads TGCGCCAGCAGCTGGGGACTAGCGGCACCACTAACCCCCGAGCAGTACTTC.

This clone was observed once. V usage is TRBV9 and J usage is TRBJ2-4; 9 nucleotides match TRBD1. The CDR3 runs 15 residues. Germline trimming cut 4 bases from V and 5 bases from J; bases unmatched to any gene: 7. Per the germline V gene, CDR1 is SGDLS and CDR2 is YYNGEE. The CDR3 reads CASSPPGTGQNIQYF. The CDR3 DNA reads TGTGCCAGCAGCCCTCCAGGGACAGGGCAAAACATTCAGTACTTC.

The chain employs TRBV29-1 and TRBJ2-1; tentative D call: TRBD2 (5 bases). Germline V lookup: CDR1 SQVTM, CDR2 ANQGSEA. The CDR3 spans 12 residues. Trimming cost V 6 bases and J 6 bases, with 12 bases left between them. The CDR3 loop reads CSVARTFNEQFF. CDR3 nucleotides: TGCAGCGTGGCCAGGACTTTCAATGAGCAGTTCTTC.

This clone was seen a single time. The chain has TRBV29-1 and TRBJ2-1; 8 bases are a match to TRBD2. This CDR3 is 13 amino acids long. Germline V CDR1 and CDR2: SQVTM, ANQGSEA. The junction had 3 bases not matched to a gene; V was cut back by 7 bases and J by 1 base. CDR3 protein: CSATGGSYNEQFF. DNA for the CDR3: TGCAGCGCCACGGGGGGGTCCTACAATGAGCAGTTCTTC.

V gene TRBV4-3 combines with J gene TRBJ2-2; 8 bases fit TRBD2. The ends lost 0 bases at V and 1 base at J; junction bases unmatched: 1. Germline V gene lookup returns CDR1 LGHNA and CDR2 YSLEER. This CDR3 contains 16 residues. The CDR3 DNA follows: TGCGCCAGCAGCCAAGAGGCGGGGGGGAACACCGGGGAGCTGTTTTTT. This encodes CASSQEAGGNTGELFF.

V is TRBV5-4 and J is TRBJ2-7; 9 nucleotides agree with TRBD1. CDR1 SGHNT and CDR2 YYREEE come from the germline V gene (reference sequence). The CDR3 runs 13 residues. V lost 0 bases, J lost 7 bases, and 2 bases stayed unmatched. Written as DNA, the CDR3 is TGTGCCAGCAGCTTGGACAGGGGGCGAGAGCAGTACTTC. It translates to CASSLDRGREQYF.

This clone occurred once. Written as DNA, the CDR3 is TGTGCCAGCAGCCGAGGGACTAGCGGGGGACAATACGAGCAGTACTTC. Translated, it gives CASSRGTSGGQYEQYF. The chain couples TRBV9 to TRBJ2-7; 14 nucleotides line up with TRBD2. The ends lost 4 bases at V and 4 bases at J; junction bases unmatched: 7. The germline V gene has CDR1 SGDLS and CDR2 YYNGEE. CDR3 length equals 16 residues.

CDR3 residues: CAYFPNEQFF. In DNA form, the CDR3 reads TGTGCCTATTTCCCTAATGAGCAGTTCTTC. The chain employs TRBV19 and TRBJ2-1; no reliable D call. Germline lookup yields CDR1 LNHDA and CDR2 SQIVND (reference sequence). The length of the CDR3 is 10 residues. V was pared by 11 bases and J by 7 bases, with 9 bases between.

The V gene is TRBV15, the J gene TRBJ1-2; D is perhaps TRBD1 (6 bases). The V end was cut by 5 bases, the J end by 4 bases, with 20 bases between. The CDR3 sequence is 16 residues long. The germline V gene has CDR1 LNHNV and CDR2 YYDKDF (reference sequence). CDR3 in amino acids: CATSPSRVGGTYGYTF. CDR3 nucleotides: TGTGCCACCAGCCCGAGTCGGGTAGGGGGGACCTATGGCTACACCTTC.

The genes are TRBV7-2 and TRBJ2-1; D call uncertain. The length of the CDR3 is 12 residues. Germline V lookup: CDR1 SGHTA, CDR2 FQGNSA. The ends were cut back, 5 bases at V and 3 bases at J, with 5 bases in the middle. CDR3 protein: CASSRDYNEQFF. In DNA form, the CDR3 reads TGTGCCAGCAGCAGGGACTACAATGAGCAGTTCTTC.

The chain combines TRBV6-5 with TRBJ2-5; the D gene is possibly TRBD1 (5 bases). With 6 bases removed from V and 5 bases from J, the gap between germline ends came to 13 bases. Germline V gives CDR1 MNHEY, CDR2 SVGAGI. CDR3 length: 13 residues. In DNA, the CDR3 is TGTGCCAGCAGGCCTCTAGGGGTGGAGACCCAGTACTTC. Amino acid sequence: CASRPLGVETQYF.

The gene calls are TRBV5-4 and TRBJ2-3; TRBD2 matches at 16 bases. The CDR3 is 18 amino acids. Trimming cost V 2 bases and J 5 bases; bases outside gene matches: 8. CDR1 and CDR2 from the germline V gene are SGHNT and YYREEE (reference sequence). In DNA, the CDR3 is TGTGCCAGCAGCTTCCCTCGGGGGACTAGCGGGAGGGGAGATACGCAGTATTTT. This encodes CASSFPRGTSGRGDTQYF.